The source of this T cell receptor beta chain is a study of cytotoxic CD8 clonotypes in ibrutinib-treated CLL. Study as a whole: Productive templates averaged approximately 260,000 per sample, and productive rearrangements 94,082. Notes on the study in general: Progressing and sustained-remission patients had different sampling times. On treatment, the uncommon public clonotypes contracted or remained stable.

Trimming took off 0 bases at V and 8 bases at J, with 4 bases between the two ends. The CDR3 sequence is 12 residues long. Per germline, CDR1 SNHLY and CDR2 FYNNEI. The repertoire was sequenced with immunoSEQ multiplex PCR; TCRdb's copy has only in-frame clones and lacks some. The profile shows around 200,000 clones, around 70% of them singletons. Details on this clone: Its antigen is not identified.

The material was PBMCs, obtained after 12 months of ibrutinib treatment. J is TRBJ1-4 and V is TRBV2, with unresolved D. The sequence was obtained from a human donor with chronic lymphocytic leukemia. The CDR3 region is CASSEADEKLFF. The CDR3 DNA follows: TGTGCCAGCAGTGAAGCTGACGAAAAACTGTTTTTT. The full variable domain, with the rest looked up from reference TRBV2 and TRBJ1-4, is EPEVTQTPSHQVTQMGQEVILRCVPISNHLYFYWYRQILGQKVEFLVSFYNNEISEKSEIFDDQFSVERPDGSNFTLKIRSTKLEDSAMYFCASSEADEKLFFGSGTQLSVL.